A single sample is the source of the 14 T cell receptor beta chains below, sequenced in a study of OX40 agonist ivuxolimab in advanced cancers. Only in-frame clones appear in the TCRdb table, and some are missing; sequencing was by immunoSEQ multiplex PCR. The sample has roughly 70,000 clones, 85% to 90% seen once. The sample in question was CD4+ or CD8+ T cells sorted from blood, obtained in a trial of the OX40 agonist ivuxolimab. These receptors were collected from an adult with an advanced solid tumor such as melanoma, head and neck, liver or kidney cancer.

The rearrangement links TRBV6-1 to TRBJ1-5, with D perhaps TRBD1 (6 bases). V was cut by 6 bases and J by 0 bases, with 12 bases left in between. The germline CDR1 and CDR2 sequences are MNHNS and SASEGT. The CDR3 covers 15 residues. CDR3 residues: CASRQGPNSNQPQHF. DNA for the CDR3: TGTGCCAGCAGACAGGGCCCTAATAGCAATCAGCCCCAGCATTTT.

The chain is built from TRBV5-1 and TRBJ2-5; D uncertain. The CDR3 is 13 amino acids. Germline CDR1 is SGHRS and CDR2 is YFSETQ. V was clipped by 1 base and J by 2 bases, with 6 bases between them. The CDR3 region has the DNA TGCGCCAGCAGCTTGAAGATTCAAGAGACCCAGTACTTC. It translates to CASSLKIQETQYF.

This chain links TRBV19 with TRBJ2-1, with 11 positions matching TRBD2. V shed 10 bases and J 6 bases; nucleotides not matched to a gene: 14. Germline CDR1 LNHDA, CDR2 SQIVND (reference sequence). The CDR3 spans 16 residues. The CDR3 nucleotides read TGTGCCACTATGGGGTGGCTAGCGGGAGGTTTCAATGAGCAGTTCTTC. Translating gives CATMGWLAGGFNEQFF.

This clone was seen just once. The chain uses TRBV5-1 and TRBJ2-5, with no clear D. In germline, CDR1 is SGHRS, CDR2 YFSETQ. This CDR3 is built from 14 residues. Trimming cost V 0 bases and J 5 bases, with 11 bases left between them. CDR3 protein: CASSLAVIGETQYF. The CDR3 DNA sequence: TGCGCCAGCAGCTTGGCCGTCATAGGGGAGACCCAGTACTTC.

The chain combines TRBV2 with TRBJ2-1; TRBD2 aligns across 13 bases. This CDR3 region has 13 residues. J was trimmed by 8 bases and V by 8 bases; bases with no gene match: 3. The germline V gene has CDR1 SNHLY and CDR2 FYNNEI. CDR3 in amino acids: CASELAGGDEQFF. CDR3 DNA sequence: TGTGCCAGCGAACTAGCGGGAGGGGATGAGCAGTTCTTC.

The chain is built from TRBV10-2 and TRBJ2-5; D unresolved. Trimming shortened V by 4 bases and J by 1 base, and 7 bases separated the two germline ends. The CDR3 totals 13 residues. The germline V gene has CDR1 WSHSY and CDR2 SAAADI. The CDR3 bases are TGCGCCAGCAGTGTGCTACCCCAAGAGACCCAGTACTTC. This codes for CASSVLPQETQYF.

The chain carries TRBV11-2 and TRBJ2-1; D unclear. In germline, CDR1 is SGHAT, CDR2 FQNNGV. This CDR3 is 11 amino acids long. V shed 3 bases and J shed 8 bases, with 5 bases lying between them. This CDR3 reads CASSFSDEQFF. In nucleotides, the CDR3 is TGTGCCAGCAGCTTTAGTGATGAGCAGTTCTTC.

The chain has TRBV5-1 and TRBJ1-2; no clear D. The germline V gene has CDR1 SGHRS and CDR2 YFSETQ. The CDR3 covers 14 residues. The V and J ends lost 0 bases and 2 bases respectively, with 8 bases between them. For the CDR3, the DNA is TGCGCCAGCAGCTTGGGACCGAGCAACTATGGCTACACCTTC. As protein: CASSLGPSNYGYTF.

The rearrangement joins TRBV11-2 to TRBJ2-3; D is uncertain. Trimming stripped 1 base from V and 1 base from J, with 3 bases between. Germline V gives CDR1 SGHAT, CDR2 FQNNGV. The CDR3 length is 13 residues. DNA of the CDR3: TGTGCCAGCAGCTTAGCTGGCACAGATACGCAGTATTTT. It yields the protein CASSLAGTDTQYF.

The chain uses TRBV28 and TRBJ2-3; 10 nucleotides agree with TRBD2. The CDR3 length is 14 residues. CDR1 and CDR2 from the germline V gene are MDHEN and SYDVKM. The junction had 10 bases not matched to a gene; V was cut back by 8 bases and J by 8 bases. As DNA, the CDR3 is TGTGCCAGCCTACTAGCGGGATCGGTGGGTACGCAGTATTTT. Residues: CASLLAGSVGTQYF.

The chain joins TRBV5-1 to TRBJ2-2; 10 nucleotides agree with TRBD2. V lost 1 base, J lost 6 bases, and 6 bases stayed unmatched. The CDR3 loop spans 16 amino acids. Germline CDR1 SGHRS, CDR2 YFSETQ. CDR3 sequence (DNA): TGCGCCAGCAGCTTGATCGCTAGCGGGAGTTCCGGGGAGCTGTTTTTT. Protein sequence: CASSLIASGSSGELFF.

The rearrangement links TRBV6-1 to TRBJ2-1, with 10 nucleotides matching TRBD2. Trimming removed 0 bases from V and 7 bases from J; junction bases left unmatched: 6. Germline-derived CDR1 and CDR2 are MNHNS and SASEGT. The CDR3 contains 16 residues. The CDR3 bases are TGTGCCAGCAGTGAAGCGGTAGCGGGAGGTGGTAATGAGCAGTTCTTC. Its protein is CASSEAVAGGGNEQFF.

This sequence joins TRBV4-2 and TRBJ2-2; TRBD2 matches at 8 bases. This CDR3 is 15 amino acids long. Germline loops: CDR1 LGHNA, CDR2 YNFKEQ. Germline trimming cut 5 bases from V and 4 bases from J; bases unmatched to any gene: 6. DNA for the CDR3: TGTGCCAGCAGCTCACGCGGGGGGCTCACCGGGGAGCTGTTTTTT. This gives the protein CASSSRGGLTGELFF.

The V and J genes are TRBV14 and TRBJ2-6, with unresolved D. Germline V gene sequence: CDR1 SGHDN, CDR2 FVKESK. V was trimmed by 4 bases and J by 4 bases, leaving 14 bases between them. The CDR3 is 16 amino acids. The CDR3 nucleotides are TGTGCCAGCAGCCCCCCGCGTGGCTCCGGGGCCAACGTCCTGACTTTC. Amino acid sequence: CASSPPRGSGANVLTF.